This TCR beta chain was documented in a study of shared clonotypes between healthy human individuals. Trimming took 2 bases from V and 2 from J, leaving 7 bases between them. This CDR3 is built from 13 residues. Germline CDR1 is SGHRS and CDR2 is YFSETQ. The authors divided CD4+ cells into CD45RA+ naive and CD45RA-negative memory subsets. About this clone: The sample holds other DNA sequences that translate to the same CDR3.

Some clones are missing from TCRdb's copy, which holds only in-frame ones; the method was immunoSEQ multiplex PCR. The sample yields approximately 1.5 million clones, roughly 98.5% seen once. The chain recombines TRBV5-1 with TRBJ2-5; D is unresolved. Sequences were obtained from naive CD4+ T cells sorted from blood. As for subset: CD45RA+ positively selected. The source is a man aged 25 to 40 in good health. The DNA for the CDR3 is TGCGCCAGCAGCTTTCTGGGGCAAGAGACCCAGTACTTC. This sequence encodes CASSFLGQETQYF.